One sample yielded the 13 T cell receptor beta chains listed below, sequenced in a study of blood T cell repertoires in COVID-19. Clones were read by immunoSEQ multiplex PCR, and TCRdb kept only the in-frame ones, dropping some. The table has roughly 150,000 clones, 85% to 90% seen once. The sample consisted of peripheral blood. These receptors originate from a woman aged 40 to 55 with acute or convalescent COVID-19.

This chain uses TRBV19 with TRBJ2-1; TRBD1 matches at 9 bases. CDR3 length: 17 amino acids. Germline CDR1 is LNHDA and CDR2 is SQIVND (reference sequence). The V gene end was trimmed by 7 bases and the J gene end by 2 bases; junction bases not matched to a gene: 12. CDR3 amino acids: CASKEAHGTGPYNEQFF. In DNA, the CDR3 is TGTGCCAGTAAAGAGGCCCACGGGACAGGGCCCTACAATGAGCAGTTCTTC.

V gene TRBV5-1 combines with J gene TRBJ2-7; 7 positions agree with TRBD1. The CDR3 contains 15 residues. From germline, CDR1 is SGHRS and CDR2 YFSETQ. V shed 4 bases and J 0 bases; nucleotides not matched to a gene: 7. This chain's CDR3 is CASSPGQVSSYEQYF. CDR3 bases: TGCGCCAGCAGCCCAGGACAGGTATCCTCCTACGAGCAGTACTTC.

The chain links TRBV11-2 to TRBJ2-1, with a tentative D call TRBD2 (7 bases). The CDR3 runs 18 residues. V lost 0 bases to trimming and J lost 7 bases, with 22 bases between them. Germline V lookup: CDR1 SGHAT, CDR2 FQNNGV. The CDR3 here is CASSLDNLPRGATNEQFF. The CDR3 bases are TGTGCCAGCAGCTTAGATAATCTCCCCCGGGGGGCTACGAATGAGCAGTTCTTC.

This chain joins TRBV5-4 and TRBJ1-3; 7 bases are shared with TRBD1. V was clipped by 4 bases and J by 4 bases; unmatched bases: 2. This CDR3 contains 13 residues. The V gene's germline CDR1 is SGHNT and CDR2 YYREEE (reference sequence). The CDR3 region has the DNA TGTGCCAGCAGCACAGGGGTCGGAAACACCATATATTTT. Residues: CASSTGVGNTIYF.

This chain joins TRBV11-3 and TRBJ2-1; 9 bases are a match to TRBD1. In germline, CDR1 is SGHNT, CDR2 YENEEA. V shed 5 bases, J shed 4 bases, and the junction held 12 bases outside the gene matches. This CDR3 spans 17 amino acids. CDR3 in DNA: TGTGCCAGCAGCGACAGTACGACAGGGGGATGGTACAATGAGCAGTTCTTC. Protein sequence: CASSDSTTGGWYNEQFF.

The chain couples TRBV5-1 to TRBJ2-7, with D possibly TRBD2 on 5 matching bases. Germline-derived CDR1 and CDR2 are SGHRS and YFSETQ. The ends were cut back, 6 bases at V and 0 bases at J, with 13 bases in the middle. This CDR3 spans 14 amino acids. The CDR3 nucleotides read TGCGCCAGCAAAGAGCGGCCGAGCTCCTACGAGCAGTACTTC. Translating it yields CASKERPSSYEQYF.

This clone was counted many times. The J gene is TRBJ2-3, the V gene TRBV4-1, with D possibly being TRBD2 (5 bases). Trimming removed 2 bases at V and 0 bases at J, with 9 bases between. Germline V CDR1 and CDR2: MGHRA, YSYEKL. The CDR3 is 15 amino acids. Written as DNA, the CDR3 is TGCGCCAGCAGCCAATTTCTAGCCAGCACAGATACGCAGTATTTT. Protein product: CASSQFLASTDTQYF.

The chain has TRBV6-6 and TRBJ1-4; D uncertain. The CDR3 runs 16 residues. V lost 8 bases, J lost 0 bases, and 16 bases lay in between. Germline V gene data show CDR1 as MNHNY and CDR2 as SVGAGI (reference sequence). CDR3 sequence (DNA): TGTGCCAGCTCGGGGTTGGGCCATGCAACTAATGAAAAACTGTTTTTT. Translating it yields CASSGLGHATNEKLFF.

The chain carries TRBV7-9 and TRBJ1-1; D is ambiguous. The CDR3 contains 16 residues. V was clipped by 5 bases and J by 1 base, with 17 bases between them. In germline, CDR1 is SEHNR, CDR2 FQNEAQ (reference sequence). The CDR3 DNA reads TGTGCCAGCAGCCCAGGTCCAGGCCGGGGGAACACTGAAGCTTTCTTT. It translates to CASSPGPGRGNTEAFF.

In the case of this clone: The junction differs from germline at one of its ends, possibly a read error. The rearrangement uses TRBV27 and TRBJ1-2; the D gene is possibly TRBD1 (6 bases). CDR3 length equals 15 residues. Germline V lookup: CDR1 MNHEY, CDR2 SMNVEV (reference sequence). The CDR3 DNA follows: TGTGCCAGCAGTATATCGGACAGCCCAAGCTATGGCTACACCTTC. It codes for CASSISDSPSYGYTF.

The V call is TRBV18, the J call TRBJ2-1, with TRBD2 identical over 11 bases. The germline V gene encodes CDR1 KGHSH and CDR2 LQKENI. The CDR3 has 16 residues. With 3 bases clipped from V and 7 bases from J, the junction kept 8 bases outside the gene matches. The DNA of the CDR3 is TGTGCCAGCTCACCCCGAGGACTAGCGGGCTTAAATGAGCAGTTCTTC. This encodes CASSPRGLAGLNEQFF.

This chain uses TRBV15 with TRBJ2-7; 9 bases match TRBD1. Germline CDR1 reads LNHNV; CDR2 reads YYDKDF (reference sequence). The CDR3 covers 14 residues. Trimming at V came to 0 bases and at J to 10 bases, leaving 7 bases not matched to a gene. CDR3 sequence reads: CATSRDPGQGYQYF. The CDR3 region has the DNA TGTGCCACCAGCAGAGACCCGGGACAGGGTTACCAGTACTTC.

The rearrangement links TRBV3-1 (or the pseudogene TRBV3-2) to TRBJ2-3; 7 bases align to TRBD2. Unmatched junction bases numbered 22, after V lost 8 bases and J lost 2 bases. Looked up from germline, CDR1 is LGHDT and CDR2 is YNNKEL (reference sequence). This CDR3 comprises 19 residues. The CDR3 DNA sequence: TGTGCCAGCTATTCGGGCGCCACTACTCGCGGGGGTTCCACAGATACGCAGTATTTT. Its protein product is CASYSGATTRGGSTDTQYF.